Below are 26 T cell receptor beta chains sequenced from a single sample in a study of T cell responses to AZD1222 COVID-19 vaccine. Profiled with immunoSEQ multiplex PCR; TCRdb holds only in-frame clones, not every one. The profile shows roughly 72,000 clones, 85% of them singletons. This material consisted of peripheral blood, taken on day 0 of AZD1222 vaccination. These receptors were obtained from an adult in good health.

The chain recombines TRBV27 with TRBJ2-5; TRBD1 or TRBD2 may be the D gene (6 bases each). The length of the CDR3 is 15 residues. CDR1 MNHEY and CDR2 SMNVEV come from the germline V gene (reference sequence). V was clipped by 7 bases and J by 5 bases, with 20 bases between them. CDR3: CASTNTGSEGETQYF. The CDR3 DNA follows: TGTGCCAGCACCAATACAGGGTCGGAGGGTGAGACCCAGTACTTC.

V gene TRBV9 combines with J gene TRBJ2-2; D is unclear. The V end was cut by 1 base, the J end by 5 bases, with 6 bases between. There are 13 residues in the CDR3. Germline V lookup: CDR1 SGDLS, CDR2 YYNGEE. Here the CDR3 reads CASSVSGTGELFF. CDR3 DNA sequence: TGTGCCAGCAGCGTATCCGGGACCGGGGAGCTGTTTTTT. Filled out from reference TRBV9 and TRBJ2-2, the complete variable domain reads DSGVTQTPKHLITATGQRVTLRCSPRSGDLSVYWYQQSLDQGLQFLIQYYNGEERAKGNILERFSAQQFPDLHSELNLSSLELGDSALYFCASSVSGTGELFFGEGSRLTVL.

This clone has just one count. This chain joins TRBV10-1 and TRBJ2-2; the D gene is possibly TRBD2 (6 bases). This CDR3 is built from 14 residues. Trimming took off 3 bases at V and 6 bases at J, with 11 bases between the two ends. Per the germline V gene, CDR1 is WNHNN and CDR2 is SYGVQD (reference sequence). This CDR3 is CASSDLEGAGELFF. The CDR3 DNA is TGCGCCAGCAGTGATTTGGAGGGAGCCGGGGAGCTGTTTTTT.

The V and J genes are TRBV30 and TRBJ2-3; TRBD2 agrees at 10 bases. V was pared by 0 bases and J by 2 bases, with 5 bases of the junction left unmatched. The CDR3 runs to 16 residues. Per the germline V gene, CDR1 is GTSNPN and CDR2 is SVGIG (reference sequence). CDR3 nucleotide sequence: TGTGCCTGGAGTGTAGATAGCGGGAGGACCACAGATACGCAGTATTTT. Translation: CAWSVDSGRTTDTQYF.

A single count supports this clone. This chain connects TRBV19 to TRBJ1-6, with D unclear. CDR1 and CDR2 from the germline V gene are LNHDA and SQIVND (reference sequence). The CDR3 length is 12 residues. V lost 2 bases, J lost 10 bases, and 6 bases lay in between. DNA for the CDR3: TGTGCCAGTAGTATAAAGTGGTCACCCCTCCACTTT. This translates into CASSIKWSPLHF.

The V call is TRBV28, the J call TRBJ1-2, with 7 bases identical to TRBD1. V trimming: 7 bases; J trimming: 7 bases; junction bases outside the gene matches: 6. CDR1 is MDHEN, CDR2 SYDVKM, per germline. CDR3 size: 12 residues. This CDR3 is CASTEGARGYTF. The CDR3 DNA follows: TGTGCCAGCACTGAGGGGGCTCGTGGCTACACCTTC.

The rearrangement joins TRBV5-4 to TRBJ2-1; 8 positions agree with TRBD1. V shed 3 bases, J shed 1 base, and the junction held 3 bases outside the gene matches. The germline V gene encodes CDR1 SGHNT and CDR2 YYREEE (reference sequence). CDR3 length: 15 residues. The CDR3 spells CASSSGQGSYNEQFF. The CDR3 nucleotides are TGTGCCAGCAGCTCCGGACAGGGTTCCTACAATGAGCAGTTCTTC. Full variable domain (rest looked up from reference TRBV5-4 and TRBJ2-1): ETGVTQSPTHLIKTRGQQVTLRCSSQSGHNTVSWYQQALGQGPQFIFQYYREEENGRGNFPPRFSGLQFPNYSSELNVNALELDDSALYLCASSSGQGSYNEQFFGPGTRLTVL.

The CDR3 DNA sequence: TGTGCCAGCAGTGAAGAGGGGAACTCCTATAATTCACCCCTCCACTTT. Translating it yields CASSEEGNSYNSPLHF. This chain links TRBV6-1 with TRBJ1-6, with a weak D call TRBD1 (5 bases). V was pared by 1 base and J by 0 bases, with 7 bases between. This CDR3 is 16 amino acids long. The germline gives CDR1 MNHNS, CDR2 SASEGT.

The chain employs TRBV5-4 and TRBJ1-2; unclear D gene. V was pared by 0 bases and J by 3 bases, with 9 bases between. This CDR3 is built from 14 residues. CDR1 SGHNT and CDR2 YYREEE come from the germline V gene (reference sequence). In nucleotides, the CDR3 is TGTGCCAGCAGCTTGGAAGCAGAAGACTATGGCTACACCTTC. This gives the protein CASSLEAEDYGYTF.

V gene TRBV21-1 combines with J gene TRBJ1-5. TRBV21-1 is classified as a pseudogene. The CDR3 is 9 amino acids. The CDR3 nucleotides are TGTGTGTGGGTTCAGCCCCAGCATTTT. The encoded protein is CVWVQPQHF.

V and J are TRBV5-1 and TRBJ2-1, with 10 bases identical to TRBD2. Per the germline V gene, CDR1 is SGHRS and CDR2 is YFSETQ. After removal of 0 bases from V and 4 bases from J, the junction contained 1 base not matched to a gene. The CDR3 extends over 15 amino acids. The CDR3 coding sequence is TGCGCCAGCAGCTTGGCTAGCGGGAGATACAATGAGCAGTTCTTC. Translating gives CASSLASGRYNEQFF.

The V gene is TRBV7-6, the J gene TRBJ2-1, with a possible D match to TRBD2 (5 bases). CDR1 and CDR2 (germline): SGHVS, FNYEAQ. The CDR3 spans 18 residues. Trimming pared 1 base from V and 0 bases from J, leaving 16 bases between. CDR3 sequence: CASSLGLNREHSYNEQFF. CDR3 nucleotide sequence: TGTGCCAGCAGCTTAGGACTAAATCGGGAACACTCCTACAATGAGCAGTTCTTC.

In this sample, this clone turned up a few times. The chain recombines TRBV27 with TRBJ2-7, with 8 bases lining up with TRBD1. In germline, CDR1 is MNHEY, CDR2 SMNVEV (reference sequence). Unmatched junction bases numbered 9, after V lost 6 bases and J lost 5 bases. The CDR3 covers 14 residues. This CDR3 reads CASSPGQAWDEQYF. The CDR3 DNA is TGTGCCAGCAGCCCGGGACAGGCGTGGGACGAGCAGTACTTC.

CDR3: CAISPLAGGTDTQYF. DNA for the CDR3: TGTGCCATCAGTCCCCTAGCGGGGGGCACAGATACGCAGTATTTT. The J gene is TRBJ2-3, the V gene TRBV10-3, with 10 bases lining up with TRBD2. This CDR3 region has 15 residues. V lost 5 bases to trimming and J lost 1 base; unmatched junction nucleotides: 3. The germline CDR1 and CDR2 sequences are ENHRY and SYGVKD.

The rearrangement links TRBV19 to TRBJ2-5; perhaps D is TRBD1 or TRBD2 (5 bases each). The V gene lost 7 bases and the J gene lost 4 bases, with 19 bases spanning the gap. This CDR3 has 15 residues. CDR1 LNHDA and CDR2 SQIVND come from the germline V gene (reference sequence). CDR3 in DNA: TGTGCCAGTACCCGGGGCAGGGCTAGGGGAGAGACCCAGTACTTC. This encodes CASTRGRARGETQYF.

V and J are TRBV9 and TRBJ2-1; 7 bases fit TRBD2. Germline CDR1 and CDR2: SGDLS and YYNGEE. V dropped 2 bases and J dropped 5; count of bases not matched to a gene: 1. The CDR3 consists of 13 residues. CDR3 DNA: TGTGCCAGCAGCGTCAGCGGGGACAATGAGCAGTTCTTC. This codes for CASSVSGDNEQFF.

A remark on this clone: The same CDR3 can be traced to other DNA sequences in this sample. The chain combines TRBV5-6 with TRBJ2-7, with a tentative D call TRBD1 (5 bases). Deletions cut 2 bases from V and 2 bases from J, with 8 bases between. Germline CDR1 is SGHDT and CDR2 is YYEEEE. The CDR3 covers 13 residues. As DNA, the CDR3 is TGTGCCAGCAGCTTCTGGGGCCCCTACGAGCAGTACTTC. Translation: CASSFWGPYEQYF.

The rearrangement joins TRBV27 to TRBJ1-2; tentatively, D is TRBD1 (5 bases). This CDR3 has 14 amino acids. V shed 0 bases and J shed 6 bases, with 11 bases lying between them. Germline CDR1 is MNHEY and CDR2 is SMNVEV (reference sequence). CDR3 nucleotides: TGTGCCAGCAGTTTATCGGCAGGGATTAATGGCTACACCTTC. Its translation is CASSLSAGINGYTF.

This chain uses TRBV6-5 with TRBJ2-3; D possibly matches TRBD1 or TRBD2 (6 bases each). Trimming removed 8 bases at V and 6 bases at J, with 18 bases between. Germline V gene lookup returns CDR1 MNHEY and CDR2 SVGAGI. This CDR3 region has 14 residues. The CDR3 bases are TGTGCCAGCCGCATAGGGGGGCCGGGTGATACGCAGTATTTT. Its translation is CASRIGGPGDTQYF.

This rearrangement joins TRBV7-9 to TRBJ2-5; TRBD2 matches 7 bases. This CDR3 is 18 amino acids long. The ends lost 3 bases at V and 0 bases at J; junction bases unmatched: 13. CDR1 and CDR2 (germline): SEHNR, FQNEAQ (reference sequence). CDR3 in amino acids: CASSFLPRTGGDQETQYF. The CDR3, as DNA: TGTGCCAGCAGCTTCTTGCCCCGAACGGGAGGCGACCAAGAGACCCAGTACTTC.

This clone was recorded once. This chain joins TRBV19 and TRBJ1-2; D ambiguous. Germline V CDR1 and CDR2: LNHDA, SQIVND (reference sequence). Trimming left V 2 bases short and J 6 bases short, with 10 bases between. The CDR3 totals 13 residues. This chain's CDR3 is CASSITLGNGYTF. The CDR3 coding sequence is TGTGCCAGTAGTATAACGTTGGGAAATGGCTACACCTTC.

J is TRBJ2-1 and V is TRBV19; 7 bases align to TRBD2. The CDR3 sequence is 14 residues long. In germline, CDR1 is LNHDA, CDR2 SQIVND (reference sequence). Trimming removed 7 bases from V and 3 bases from J; junction bases left unmatched: 6. In DNA form, the CDR3 reads TGTGCCAGTAAGGCGGGAGTGGACTACAATGAGCAGTTCTTC. Translation gives CASKAGVDYNEQFF.

The J gene is TRBJ1-6, the V gene TRBV4-1; D may be TRBD1 (5 bases). This CDR3 has 17 amino acids. V was pared by 4 bases and J by 6 bases, with 19 bases between. CDR1 and CDR2 (germline): MGHRA, YSYEKL. CDR3 amino acids: CASSRVGESVGNSPLHF. The CDR3 DNA sequence: TGCGCCAGCAGCCGGGTAGGGGAATCAGTAGGTAATTCACCCCTCCACTTT.

The V and J genes are TRBV6-4 and TRBJ2-1, with TRBD2 identical over 8 bases. V was pared by 4 bases and J by 7 bases, with 6 bases of the junction left unmatched. Germline loops: CDR1 MRHNA, CDR2 SNTAGT. This CDR3 contains 14 residues. The CDR3 spells CASSVAGGPNEQFF. The CDR3 region has the DNA TGTGCCAGCAGTGTGGCGGGAGGCCCAAATGAGCAGTTCTTC.

The J gene is TRBJ2-3, the V gene TRBV19; possible D gene TRBD1, 5 bases. The CDR3 runs to 12 residues. Trimming left V 6 bases short and J 5 bases short, with 9 bases between. Germline-derived CDR1 and CDR2 are LNHDA and SQIVND (reference sequence). The CDR3 DNA reads TGTGCCAGTAGGCTGCAGGGAGATACGCAGTATTTT. Protein sequence: CASRLQGDTQYF. The complete variable domain, with remaining parts taken from reference TRBV19 and TRBJ2-3, reads DGGITQSPKYLFRKEGQNVTLSCEQNLNHDAMYWYRQDPGQGLRLIYYSQIVNDFQKGDIAEGYSVSREKKESFPLTVTSAQKNPTAFYLCASRLQGDTQYFGPGTRLTVL.

In its sample, this clone was seen once. The chain is built from TRBV7-2 and TRBJ2-1, with 12 bases matching TRBD2. This CDR3 has 17 amino acids. CDR1 and CDR2 from the germline V gene are SGHTA and FQGNSA. With V trimmed by 1 base and J by 7 bases, 8 bases remained unmatched. The CDR3 here is CASSLVPSGRAQNEQFF. The CDR3 DNA follows: TGTGCCAGCAGCTTAGTTCCTAGCGGGAGGGCCCAAAATGAGCAGTTCTTC.